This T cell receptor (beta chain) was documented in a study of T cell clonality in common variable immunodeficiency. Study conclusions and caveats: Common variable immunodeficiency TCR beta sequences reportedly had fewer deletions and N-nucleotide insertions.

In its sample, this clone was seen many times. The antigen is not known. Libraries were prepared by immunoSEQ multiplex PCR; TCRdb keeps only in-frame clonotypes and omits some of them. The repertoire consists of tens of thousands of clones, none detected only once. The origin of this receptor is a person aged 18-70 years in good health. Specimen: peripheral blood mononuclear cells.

The CDR3 loop is CASSLPGQGRPQHF. The DNA read from the CDR3 is TGTGCCAGCAGCTTACCGGGACAGGGCAGGCCC. This chain uses TRBV7-2 with TRBJ1-5, with 9 bases fitting TRBD1. The read ends 3 residues early relative to the CDR3; the germline J gene fills the gap. The CDR3 is 14 residues long. V was pared by 2 bases and J by 9 bases, with 5 bases of the junction left unmatched. Germline V lookup: CDR1 SGHTA, CDR2 FQGNSA.